These 5 T cell receptor beta chains originate from one sample sequenced in a study of neurological immune-mediated disorders. TCRdb re-called the 5' RACE reads with MiXCR, one entry per CDR3 protein. The profile covers some 54,000 distinct CDR3 sequences, with over 8.5% appearing a single time and about 6.6% taken by the ten largest. Time point given: longitudinal time-point 1 (baseline). The material sequenced was PBMCs. These receptor sequences come from a male donor with HTLV-1-associated myelopathy (HAM/TSP).

J is TRBJ2-1 and V is TRBV5-1, with D possibly matching TRBD2 (5 bases). CDR1 is SGHRS, CDR2 YFSETQ, per germline. CDR3 size: 15 residues. Trimming shortened V by 1 base and J by 6 bases, and 14 bases separated the two germline ends. The CDR3 coding sequence is TGCGCCAGCAGCTTGCTATCAGCGGTCCTCAATGAGCAGTTCTTC. It is translated as CASSLLSAVLNEQFF.

There are many counts of this clonotype. J is TRBJ1-1 and V is TRBV12-3 or TRBV12-4; 9 nucleotides align to TRBD1. This CDR3 contains 13 residues. The V segment lost 6 bases and the J segment 6 bases; nucleotides outside the gene matches: 5. CDR3 sequence: CASRGQGGAEAFF. CDR3 sequence (DNA): TGTGCCAGCAGGGGACAGGGTGGCGCTGAAGCTTTCTTT.

The chain couples TRBV7-9 to TRBJ2-7; 7 bases map to TRBD1. There are 13 residues in the CDR3. V shed 5 bases and J 9 bases; nucleotides not matched to a gene: 10. Germline values: CDR1 SEHNR, CDR2 FQNEAQ (reference sequence). The CDR3 is CASSPDRVAWQYF. The CDR3 nucleotides read TGTGCCAGCAGCCCTGACAGGGTAGCTTGGCAGTACTTC. The variable domain in full, with the rest retrieved from reference TRBV7-9 and TRBJ2-7, is DTGVSQNPRHKITKRGQNVTFRCDPISEHNRLYWYRQTLGQGPEFLTYFQNEAQLEKSRLLSDRFSAERPKGSFSTLEIQRTEQGDSAMYLCASSPDRVAWQYFGPGTRLTVT.

This clonotype was detected many times. The gene calls are TRBV7-2 and TRBJ2-1; 7 bases are a match to TRBD1. This CDR3 contains 15 residues. The germline gives CDR1 SGHTA, CDR2 FQGNSA. Trimming at V came to 4 bases and at J to 0 bases, leaving 3 bases not matched to a gene. The CDR3 DNA is TGTGCCAGCAGCTCCGACAGGGCCTCCTACAATGAGCAGTTCTTC. Protein: CASSSDRASYNEQFF.

This clonotype came up many times. V is TRBV7-6 and J is TRBJ1-2; D is perhaps TRBD1 (6 bases). V dropped 5 bases and J dropped 8 bases, with 15 bases sitting between them. The CDR3 extends over 13 amino acids. The V gene's germline CDR1 is SGHVS and CDR2 FNYEAQ. This chain's CDR3 is CASSPGTLGGYTF. The CDR3 DNA is TGTGCCAGCAGCCCCGGGACATTGGGCGGCTACACCTTC.